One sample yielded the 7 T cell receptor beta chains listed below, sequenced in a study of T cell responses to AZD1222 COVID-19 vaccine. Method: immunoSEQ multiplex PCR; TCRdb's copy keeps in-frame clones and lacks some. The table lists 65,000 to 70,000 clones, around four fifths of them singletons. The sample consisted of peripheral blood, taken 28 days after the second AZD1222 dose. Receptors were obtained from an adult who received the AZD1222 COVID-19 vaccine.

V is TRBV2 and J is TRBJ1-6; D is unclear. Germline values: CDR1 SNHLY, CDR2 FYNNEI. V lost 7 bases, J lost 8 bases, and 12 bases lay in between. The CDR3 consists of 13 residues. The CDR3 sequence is CASKVDLYSPLHF. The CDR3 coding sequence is TGTGCCAGCAAAGTCGATCTTTATTCACCCCTCCACTTT.

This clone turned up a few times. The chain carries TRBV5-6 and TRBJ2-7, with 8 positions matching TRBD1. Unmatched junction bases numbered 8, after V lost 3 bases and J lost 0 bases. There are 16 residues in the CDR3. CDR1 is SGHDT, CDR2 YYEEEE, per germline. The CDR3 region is CASSSLNRGFSYEQYF. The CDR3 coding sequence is TGTGCCAGCAGCTCGCTCAACAGGGGGTTCTCCTACGAGCAGTACTTC.

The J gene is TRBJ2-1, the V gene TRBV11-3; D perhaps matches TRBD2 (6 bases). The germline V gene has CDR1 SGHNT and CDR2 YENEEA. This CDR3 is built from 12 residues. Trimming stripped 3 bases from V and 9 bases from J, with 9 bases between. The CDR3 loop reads CASSLGGAEQFF. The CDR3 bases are TGTGCCAGCAGCTTGGGGGGAGCTGAGCAGTTCTTC.

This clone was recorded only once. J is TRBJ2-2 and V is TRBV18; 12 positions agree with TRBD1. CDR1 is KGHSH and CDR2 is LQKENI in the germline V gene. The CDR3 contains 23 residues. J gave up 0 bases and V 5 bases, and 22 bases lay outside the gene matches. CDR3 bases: TGTGCCAGCTCATCTACCGGGACAGGGGGCGCGTCTCGAGCGGAGCCGAACACCGGGGAGCTGTTTTTT. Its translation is CASSSTGTGGASRAEPNTGELFF. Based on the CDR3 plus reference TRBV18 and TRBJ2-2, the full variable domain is NAGVMQNPRHLVRRRGQEARLRCSPMKGHSHVYWYRQLPEEGLKFMVYLQKENIIDESGMPKERFSAEFPKEGPSILRIQQVVRGDSAAYFCASSSTGTGGASRAEPNTGELFFGEGSRLTVL.

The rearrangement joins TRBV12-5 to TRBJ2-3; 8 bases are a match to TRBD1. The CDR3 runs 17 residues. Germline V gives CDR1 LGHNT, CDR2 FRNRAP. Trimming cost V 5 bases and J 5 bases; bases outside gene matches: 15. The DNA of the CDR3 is TGTGCTAGTGGTCTCCCCCCAACTCAGGGGGCAATAGATACGCAGTATTTT. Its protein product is CASGLPPTQGAIDTQYF.

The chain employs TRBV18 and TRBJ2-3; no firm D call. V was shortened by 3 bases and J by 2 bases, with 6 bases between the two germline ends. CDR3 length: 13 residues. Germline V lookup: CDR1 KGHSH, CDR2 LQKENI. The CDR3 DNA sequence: TGTGCCAGCTCACCTGTCACCACAGATACGCAGTATTTT. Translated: CASSPVTTDTQYF.

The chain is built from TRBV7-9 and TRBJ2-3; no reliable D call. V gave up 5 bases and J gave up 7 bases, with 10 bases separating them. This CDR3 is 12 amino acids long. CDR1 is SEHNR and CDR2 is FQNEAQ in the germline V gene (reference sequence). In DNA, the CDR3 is TGTGCCAGCAGCCCAGTAGCCAATACGCAGTATTTT. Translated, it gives CASSPVANTQYF.